This T cell receptor (beta chain) was profiled in a study of blood T cell repertoires in COVID-19. In the study overall: Both acute and convalescent COVID-19 samples were obtained from the United States, Italy and Spain. From T cells, B-cell-depleted T cells, or PBMCs came the material, which was cDNA or gDNA.

Profiled with immunoSEQ multiplex PCR; TCRdb holds only in-frame clones, not every one. This table has fewer than 70,000 clones, around 87% appearing once. The length of the CDR3 is 14 residues. Germline V gene lookup returns CDR1 LNHDA and CDR2 SQIVND (reference sequence). The J segment lost 5 bases and the V segment lost 9 bases, leaving 9 bases of the junction unmatched. The sample was peripheral blood. The genes are TRBV19 and TRBJ2-7; the match to TRBD2 covers 11 bases. The sequence was collected from a human donor in a cohort sampled during active COVID-19. In DNA form, the CDR3 reads TGTGCCAGCTCCTTGACTAGCGGGGTCAACGAGCAGTACTTC. Translation gives CASSLTSGVNEQYF.